A single TCR beta chain is shown here with its context. Some clones are missing from TCRdb's copy, which holds only in-frame ones; the method was immunoSEQ multiplex PCR. The table has roughly 99,000 clones, more than 65% seen once; the top ten hold roughly 18%. The sample comes from a study of blood T cell repertoires in COVID-19. Looking at the study overall: Whether acute or convalescent, the COVID-19 samples came from the United States, Italy and Spain. In each case, the material was cDNA or gDNA derived from T cells, B-cell-depleted T cells, or PBMCs.

V lost 5 bases and J lost 3; bases outside the gene matches: 5. Germline CDR1 is SNHLY and CDR2 is FYNNEI. This CDR3 is built from 14 residues. The TCR comes from a woman aged 80 or older with active or convalescent COVID-19. The sequenced sample was peripheral blood. The chain uses TRBV2 and TRBJ2-5; 8 nucleotides align to TRBD1. This chain's CDR3 is CASSLLTGEETQYF. For the CDR3, the DNA is TGTGCCAGCAGTTTGTTGACAGGGGAAGAGACCCAGTACTTC.